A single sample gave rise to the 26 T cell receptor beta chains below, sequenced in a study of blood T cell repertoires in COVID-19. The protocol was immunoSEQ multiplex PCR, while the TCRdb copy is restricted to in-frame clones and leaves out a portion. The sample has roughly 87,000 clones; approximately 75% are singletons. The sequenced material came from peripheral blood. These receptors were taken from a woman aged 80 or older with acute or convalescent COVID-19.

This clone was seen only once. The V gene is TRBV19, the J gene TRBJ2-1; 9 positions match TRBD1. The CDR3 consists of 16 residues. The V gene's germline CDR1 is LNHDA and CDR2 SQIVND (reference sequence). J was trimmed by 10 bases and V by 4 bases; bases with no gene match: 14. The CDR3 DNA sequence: TGTGCCAGTAGTAACGGGAGGACAGGGGTTTCAGAAGAGCAGTTCTTC. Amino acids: CASSNGRTGVSEEQFF.

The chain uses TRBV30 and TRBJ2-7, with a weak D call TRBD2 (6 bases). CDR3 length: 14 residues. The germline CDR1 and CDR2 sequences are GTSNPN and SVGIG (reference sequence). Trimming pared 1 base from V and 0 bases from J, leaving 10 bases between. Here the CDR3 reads CAWSGSGYSYEQYF. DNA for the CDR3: TGTGCCTGGAGTGGTAGCGGATACTCCTACGAGCAGTACTTC.

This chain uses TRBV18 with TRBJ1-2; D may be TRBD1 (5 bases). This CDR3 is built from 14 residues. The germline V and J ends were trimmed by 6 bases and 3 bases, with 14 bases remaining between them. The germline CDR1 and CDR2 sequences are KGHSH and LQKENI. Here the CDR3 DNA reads TGTGCCAGCTCTCGCCGGGGGACCGACTATGGCTACACCTTC. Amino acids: CASSRRGTDYGYTF. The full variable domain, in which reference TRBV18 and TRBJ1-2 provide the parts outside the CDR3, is NAGVMQNPRHLVRRRGQEARLRCSPMKGHSHVYWYRQLPEEGLKFMVYLQKENIIDESGMPKERFSAEFPKEGPSILRIQQVVRGDSAAYFCASSRRGTDYGYTFGSGTRLTVV.

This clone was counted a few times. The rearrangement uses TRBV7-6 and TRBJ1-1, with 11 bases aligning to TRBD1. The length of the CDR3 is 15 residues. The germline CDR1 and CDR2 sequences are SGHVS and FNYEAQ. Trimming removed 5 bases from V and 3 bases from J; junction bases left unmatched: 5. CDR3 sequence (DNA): TGTGCCAGCAGCCTAGGACAGGGGGCTTACACTGAAGCTTTCTTT. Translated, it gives CASSLGQGAYTEAFF.

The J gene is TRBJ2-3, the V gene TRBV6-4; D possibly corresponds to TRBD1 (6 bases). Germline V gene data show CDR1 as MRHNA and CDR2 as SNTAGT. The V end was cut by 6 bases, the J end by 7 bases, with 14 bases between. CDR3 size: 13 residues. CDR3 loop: CASSGTLGHTQYF. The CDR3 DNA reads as TGTGCCAGCAGCGGGACACTAGGACATACGCAGTATTTT.

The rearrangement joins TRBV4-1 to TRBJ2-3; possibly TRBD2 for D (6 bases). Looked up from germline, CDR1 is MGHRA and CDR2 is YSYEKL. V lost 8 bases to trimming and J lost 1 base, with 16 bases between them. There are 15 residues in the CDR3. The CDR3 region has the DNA TGCGCCAGCGCCGGGACTTTAATTGGCACAGATACGCAGTATTTT. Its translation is CASAGTLIGTDTQYF.

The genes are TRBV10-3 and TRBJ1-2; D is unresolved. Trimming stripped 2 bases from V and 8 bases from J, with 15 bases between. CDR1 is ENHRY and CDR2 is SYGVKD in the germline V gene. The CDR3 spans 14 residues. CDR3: CAISENSQTRGYTF. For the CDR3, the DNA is TGTGCCATCAGTGAGAACAGTCAAACTAGAGGCTACACCTTC.

Here the CDR3 reads CASSLVNYGYTF. DNA for the CDR3: TGTGCCAGCAGCTTAGTCAATTATGGCTACACCTTC. The genes are TRBV7-2 and TRBJ1-2; D is ambiguous. The ends were cut back, 1 base at V and 5 bases at J, with 5 bases in the middle. The germline gives CDR1 SGHTA, CDR2 FQGNSA. The CDR3 is 12 residues long.

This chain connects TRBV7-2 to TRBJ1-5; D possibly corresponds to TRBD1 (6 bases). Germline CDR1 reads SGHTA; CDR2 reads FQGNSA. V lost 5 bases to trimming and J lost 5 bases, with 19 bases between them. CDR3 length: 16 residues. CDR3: CASSPRGGADDQPQHF. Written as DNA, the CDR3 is TGTGCCAGCAGCCCGAGGGGGGGAGCCGACGATCAGCCCCAGCATTTT.

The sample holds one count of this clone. CDR3 sequence (DNA): TGTGCCAGCAGCAAAAAGGCAGGGGGCTCTGGGGCCAACGTCCTGACTTTC. The encoded protein is CASSKKAGGSGANVLTF. The rearrangement joins TRBV21-1 to TRBJ2-6; the table's D call of TRBD1 was not tested on the DNA. TRBV21-1 counts as a pseudogene. This CDR3 comprises 17 residues.

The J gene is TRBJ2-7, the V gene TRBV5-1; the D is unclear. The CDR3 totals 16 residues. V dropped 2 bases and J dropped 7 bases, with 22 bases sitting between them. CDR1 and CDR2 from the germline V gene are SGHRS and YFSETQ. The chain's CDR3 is CASSFLLSGSQREQYF. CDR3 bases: TGCGCCAGCAGCTTTTTACTATCCGGGTCTCAACGGGAGCAGTACTTC.

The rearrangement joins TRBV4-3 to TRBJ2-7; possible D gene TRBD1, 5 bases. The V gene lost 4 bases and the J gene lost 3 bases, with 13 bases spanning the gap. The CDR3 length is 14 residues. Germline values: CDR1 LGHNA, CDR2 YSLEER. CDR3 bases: TGCGCCAGCAGCCGGGTTGGGCAGGGCTACGAGCAGTACTTC. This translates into CASSRVGQGYEQYF.

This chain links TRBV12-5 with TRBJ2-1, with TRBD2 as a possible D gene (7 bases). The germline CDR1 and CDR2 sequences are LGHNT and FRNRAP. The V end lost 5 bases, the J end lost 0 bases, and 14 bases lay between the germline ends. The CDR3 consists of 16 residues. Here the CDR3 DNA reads TGTGCTAGTGGTCCATCCGCGGGGGCCTCCTACAATGAGCAGTTCTTC. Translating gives CASGPSAGASYNEQFF.

In DNA form, the CDR3 reads TGTGCCACCTCGGGGGGCGCGGGTACCAATCAGCCCCAGCATTTT. Encoded protein: CATSGGAGTNQPQHF. The chain combines TRBV6-5 with TRBJ1-5; tentatively, D is TRBD1 (6 bases). The CDR3 length is 15 residues. Germline V CDR1 and CDR2: MNHEY, SVGAGI. V shed 10 bases and J shed 3 bases, with 19 bases lying between them.

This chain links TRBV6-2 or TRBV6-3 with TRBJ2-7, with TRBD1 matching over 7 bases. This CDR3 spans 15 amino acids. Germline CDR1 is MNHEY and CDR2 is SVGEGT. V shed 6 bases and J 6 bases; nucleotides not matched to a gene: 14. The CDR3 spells CASSGTGQTLSEQYF. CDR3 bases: TGTGCCAGCAGCGGTACGGGACAGACCCTCTCCGAGCAGTACTTC.

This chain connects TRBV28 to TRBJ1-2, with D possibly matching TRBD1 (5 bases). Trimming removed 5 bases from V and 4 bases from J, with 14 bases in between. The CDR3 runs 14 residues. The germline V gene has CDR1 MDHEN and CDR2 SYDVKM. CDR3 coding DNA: TGTGCCAGCAGTGGGGTGGGGGAGGGCTATGGCTACACCTTC. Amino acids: CASSGVGEGYGYTF.

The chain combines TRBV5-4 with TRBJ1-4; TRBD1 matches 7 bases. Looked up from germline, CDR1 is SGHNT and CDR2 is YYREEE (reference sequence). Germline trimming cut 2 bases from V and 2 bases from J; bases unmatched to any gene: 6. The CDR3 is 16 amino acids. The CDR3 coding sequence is TGTGCCAGCAGCTTTTCTTCGGACAGGACTAATGAAAAACTGTTTTTT. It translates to CASSFSSDRTNEKLFF. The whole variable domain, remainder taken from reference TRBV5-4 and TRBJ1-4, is ETGVTQSPTHLIKTRGQQVTLRCSSQSGHNTVSWYQQALGQGPQFIFQYYREEENGRGNFPPRFSGLQFPNYSSELNVNALELDDSALYLCASSFSSDRTNEKLFFGSGTQLSVL.

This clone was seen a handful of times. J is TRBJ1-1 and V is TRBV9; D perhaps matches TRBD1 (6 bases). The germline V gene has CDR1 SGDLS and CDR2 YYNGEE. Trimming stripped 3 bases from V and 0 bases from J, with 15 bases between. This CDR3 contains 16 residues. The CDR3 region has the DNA TGTGCCAGCAGCGACCCCCCAGGGGAGATGAACACTGAAGCTTTCTTT. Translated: CASSDPPGEMNTEAFF. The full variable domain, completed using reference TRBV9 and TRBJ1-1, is DSGVTQTPKHLITATGQRVTLRCSPRSGDLSVYWYQQSLDQGLQFLIQYYNGEERAKGNILERFSAQQFPDLHSELNLSSLELGDSALYFCASSDPPGEMNTEAFFGQGTRLTVV.

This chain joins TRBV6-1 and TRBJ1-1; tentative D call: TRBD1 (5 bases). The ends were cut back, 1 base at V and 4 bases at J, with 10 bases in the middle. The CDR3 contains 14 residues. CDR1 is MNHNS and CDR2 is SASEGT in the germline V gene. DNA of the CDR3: TGTGCCAGCAGTGAAGACTGGGGCGCCACTGAAGCTTTCTTT. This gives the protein CASSEDWGATEAFF.

As DNA, the CDR3 is TGTGCCAGTACCAGACCGGGACAGGGTCCCGCTGGGGCCAACGTCCTGACTTTC. The encoded protein is CASTRPGQGPAGANVLTF. The chain recombines TRBV19 with TRBJ2-6, with 9 bases lining up with TRBD1. Germline V gene lookup returns CDR1 LNHDA and CDR2 SQIVND (reference sequence). The CDR3 has 18 amino acids. Losses at the gene ends were 7 bases for V and 2 bases for J; bases not matched to a gene: 12. Looking up the rest from reference TRBV19 and TRBJ2-6 gives the full variable domain: DGGITQSPKYLFRKEGQNVTLSCEQNLNHDAMYWYRQDPGQGLRLIYYSQIVNDFQKGDIAEGYSVSREKKESFPLTVTSAQKNPTAFYLCASTRPGQGPAGANVLTFGAGSRLTVL.

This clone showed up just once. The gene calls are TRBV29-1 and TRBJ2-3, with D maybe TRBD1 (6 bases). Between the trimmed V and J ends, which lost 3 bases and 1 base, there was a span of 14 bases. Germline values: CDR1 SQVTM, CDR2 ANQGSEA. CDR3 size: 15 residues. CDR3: CSVEQSNRGTDTQYF. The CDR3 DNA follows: TGCAGCGTTGAGCAATCCAACAGGGGCACAGATACGCAGTATTTT.

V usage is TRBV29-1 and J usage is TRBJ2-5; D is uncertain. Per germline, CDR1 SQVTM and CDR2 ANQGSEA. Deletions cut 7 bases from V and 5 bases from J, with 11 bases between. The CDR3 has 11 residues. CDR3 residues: CSAVGTETQYF. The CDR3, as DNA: TGCAGCGCCGTGGGCACGGAGACCCAGTACTTC.

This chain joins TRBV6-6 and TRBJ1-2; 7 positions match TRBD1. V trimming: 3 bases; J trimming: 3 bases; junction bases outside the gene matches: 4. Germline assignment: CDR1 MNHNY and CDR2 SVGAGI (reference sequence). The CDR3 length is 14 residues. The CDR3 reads CASSYDGTDYGYTF. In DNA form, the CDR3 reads TGTGCCAGCAGTTATGACGGGACAGACTATGGCTACACCTTC.

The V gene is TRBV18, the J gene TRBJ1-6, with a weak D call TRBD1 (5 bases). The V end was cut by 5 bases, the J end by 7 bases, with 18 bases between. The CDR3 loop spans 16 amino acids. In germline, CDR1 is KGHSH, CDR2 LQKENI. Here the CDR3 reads CASSASDTDLNSPLHF. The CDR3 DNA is TGTGCCAGCTCAGCCTCGGACACCGATTTAAATTCACCCCTCCACTTT.

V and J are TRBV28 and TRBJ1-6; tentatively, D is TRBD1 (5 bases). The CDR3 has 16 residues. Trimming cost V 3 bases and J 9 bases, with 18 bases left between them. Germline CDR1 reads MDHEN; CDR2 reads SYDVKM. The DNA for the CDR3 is TGTGCCAGCAGTTTCCCATTCCCCCGACAGTCTTCACCCCTCCACTTT. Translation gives CASSFPFPRQSSPLHF.

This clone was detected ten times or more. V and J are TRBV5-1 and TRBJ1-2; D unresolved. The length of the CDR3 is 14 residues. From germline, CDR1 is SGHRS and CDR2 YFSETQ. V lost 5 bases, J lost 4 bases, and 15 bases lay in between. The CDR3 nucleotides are TGCGCCAGCAGGTCCGTCGAGGGTGGCTATGGCTACACCTTC. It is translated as CASRSVEGGYGYTF.